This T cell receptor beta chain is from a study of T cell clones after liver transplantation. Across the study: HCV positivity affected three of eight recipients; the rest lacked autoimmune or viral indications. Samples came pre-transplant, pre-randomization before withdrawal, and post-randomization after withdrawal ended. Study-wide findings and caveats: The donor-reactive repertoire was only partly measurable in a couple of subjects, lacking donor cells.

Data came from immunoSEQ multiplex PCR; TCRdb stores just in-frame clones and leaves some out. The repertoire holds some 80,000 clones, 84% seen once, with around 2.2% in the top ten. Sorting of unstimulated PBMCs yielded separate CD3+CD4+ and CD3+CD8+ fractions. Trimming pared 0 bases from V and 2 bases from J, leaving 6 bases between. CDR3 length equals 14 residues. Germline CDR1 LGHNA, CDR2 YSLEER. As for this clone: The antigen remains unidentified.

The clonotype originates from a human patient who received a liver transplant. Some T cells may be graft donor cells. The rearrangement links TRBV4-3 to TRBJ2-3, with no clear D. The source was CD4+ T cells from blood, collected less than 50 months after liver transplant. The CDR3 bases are TGCGCCAGCAGCCAAGAAGGAACCACAGATACGCAGTATTTT. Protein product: CASSQEGTTDTQYF.